Below are 5 T cell receptor beta chains sequenced from a single sample in a study of cytomegalovirus exposure and HLA in healthy donors. Amplification used 60 Vbeta primers and 13 Jbeta primers. The data were produced by immunoSEQ multiplex PCR, yet TCRdb's version contains in-frame clones alone and is incomplete. The sample carries about 130,000 clones, around 75% recorded once. Sequences were obtained from PBMCs. The receptors originated from a man between 60 and 75 years old in good health and CMV-seropositive.

The chain carries TRBV27 and TRBJ2-3; D uncertain. With 8 bases removed from V and 0 bases from J, the gap between germline ends came to 9 bases. Per germline, CDR1 MNHEY and CDR2 SMNVEV (reference sequence). CDR3 length equals 13 residues. Here the CDR3 DNA reads TGTGCCAGCCGTACTACTAGCACAGATACGCAGTATTTT. The encoded protein is CASRTTSTDTQYF.

V and J are TRBV2 and TRBJ2-5, with D hard to call. V was trimmed by 5 bases and J by 2 bases, leaving 3 bases between them. The CDR3 is 11 residues long. The V gene's germline CDR1 is SNHLY and CDR2 FYNNEI. The CDR3 reads CASSRQETQYF. CDR3 nucleotides: TGTGCCAGCAGTCGTCAAGAGACCCAGTACTTC.

The rearrangement joins TRBV11-2 to TRBJ2-5; 9 nucleotides agree with TRBD2. CDR1 is SGHAT, CDR2 FQNNGV, per germline. This CDR3 spans 14 amino acids. V was pared by 3 bases and J by 4 bases, with 3 bases of the junction left unmatched. The CDR3 is CASSFSGGRETQYF. The CDR3 DNA is TGTGCCAGCAGCTTCAGCGGGGGGCGAGAGACCCAGTACTTC.

This sequence joins TRBV28 and TRBJ1-5, with D unresolved. The CDR3 is made up of 12 amino acids. V lost 10 bases and J 1 base, leaving 8 bases between the germline ends. Germline CDR1 MDHEN, CDR2 SYDVKM. This CDR3 reads CATLTSNQPQHF. CDR3 in DNA: TGTGCCACCCTAACCAGCAATCAGCCCCAGCATTTT.

The chain combines TRBV7-9 with TRBJ2-5; 14 bases agree with TRBD2. Unmatched junction bases numbered 10, after V lost 5 bases and J lost 5 bases. Germline CDR1 is SEHNR and CDR2 is FQNEAQ (reference sequence). The CDR3 has 17 amino acids. CDR3 DNA sequence: TGTGCCAGCAGCCCAGGGACTAGCGGGGGCCCGCGGGAGACCCAGTACTTC. It is translated as CASSPGTSGGPRETQYF.